These T cell receptor beta chains were read from a single sample in a study of chemoradiotherapy in HPV16-positive cancers. TCRdb's table, derived via immunoSEQ multiplex PCR, lists solely in-frame clones and lacks some. This repertoire shows 20,000 to 30,000 clones, approximately 94% found once; its top ten account for 2.5% to 3.5%. This material was acquired from a patient who underwent chemoradiotherapy. The receptors shown here come from a human donor with HPV-associated anogenital cancer. CDR3s include the opening cysteine and the closing phenylalanine or tryptophan. D genes are given only for firm matches. Clone size is given for some rows only: seen once, a few or many times, or a class if the clone is expanded.

d_call	v_call	j_call	clone_size	cdr3_nt	cdr3_aa
-	TRBV11-1	TRBJ2-7	-	TGTGCCAGCAGCTTACAATACGAGCAGTACTTC	CASSLQYEQYF
TRBD1	TRBV6-1	TRBJ1-1	once	TGTGCCAGCAGTGAACAGGGGGTACAGAACACTGAAGCTTTCTTT	CASSEQGVQNTEAFF
TRBD1	TRBV7-3	TRBJ2-5	-	TGTGCCAGCAGTGCTGGGACAGGGCTACAAGAGACCCAGTACTTC	CASSAGTGLQETQYF
TRBD1	TRBV19	TRBJ2-4	-	TGTGCCAGTAGTAGCCTCAGGACAGGTGGACTAGCCAAAAACATTCAGTACTTC	CASSSLRTGGLAKNIQYF
TRBD1	TRBV29-1	TRBJ1-5	-	TGCAGCGTCGCCGGGACAGGGTCTCAGCCCCAGCATTTT	CSVAGTGSQPQHF
TRBD2	TRBV6-5	TRBJ2-7	once	TGTGCCAGCGGAAGGACTAGCGGGATCTACGAGCAGTACTTC	CASGRTSGIYEQYF
-	TRBV7-3	TRBJ1-1	-	TGTGCCAGCAGCTTATCGGTGAACACTGAAGCTTTCTTT	CASSLSVNTEAFF
-	TRBV6-5	TRBJ2-5	once	TGTGCCAGCAGTTACTCGGTGACGGACCAAGAGACCCAGTACTTC	CASSYSVTDQETQYF
-	TRBV4-1	TRBJ1-5	-	TGCGCCAGCAGCCAGCTCAGGGATAGCAATCAGCCCCAGCATTTT	CASSQLRDSNQPQHF
TRBD2	TRBV5-1	TRBJ2-2	-	TGCGCCAGCAGTACCTCGAGCACCGGGACTAGGACCGGGGAGCTGTTTTTT	CASSTSSTGTRTGELFF
-	TRBV29-1	TRBJ2-5	-	TGCAGCGTTGAGGAGGGGGGGGCGCGTGGGGAGACCCAGTACTTC	CSVEEGGARGETQYF
-	TRBV9	TRBJ2-1	-	TGTGCCAGCAGCGTAGTCGGGGCCAATGAGCAGTTCTTC	CASSVVGANEQFF
-	TRBV5-1	TRBJ2-3	-	TGCGCCAGCAGCCCTTTGGACATTCGCACAGATACGCAGTATTTT	CASSPLDIRTDTQYF
TRBD1	TRBV6-6	TRBJ1-5	-	TGTGCCAGCAGGAAGGGACAGAGCAATCAGCCCCAGCATTTT	CASRKGQSNQPQHF
TRBD2	TRBV7-6	TRBJ2-5	-	TGTGCCAGCAGCTTATCCATCTCACTAGCGGGGCAGACCCAGACCCAGTACTTC	CASSLSISLAGQTQTQYF
TRBD1	TRBV7-2	TRBJ2-1	-	TGTGCCAGCATCGACAGGGGTCTCAACAATGAGCAGTTCTTC	CASIDRGLNNEQFF
TRBD2	TRBV28	TRBJ2-1	-	TGTGCCAGCAGCTTAGCGGGAGGGCCTATCAATGAGCAGTTCTTC	CASSLAGGPINEQFF
TRBD1	TRBV29-1	TRBJ1-1	-	TGCAGCGTCGGGGGACAGGCGGACACTGAAGCTTTCTTT	CSVGGQADTEAFF
TRBD1	TRBV4-1	TRBJ1-5	few	TGCGCCAGCAGCCAAGATTGGGGACAGGGACGAGGAGGCAATCAGCCCCAGCATTTT	CASSQDWGQGRGGNQPQHF
-	TRBV5-1	TRBJ1-3	-	TGCGCCAGCAGCTTAGTCTTAGGGCCTGGAAACACCATATATTTT	CASSLVLGPGNTIYF
-	TRBV28	TRBJ2-7	-	TGTGCCTCACAGGGGAGGCACGAGCAGTACTTC	CASQGRHEQYF
-	TRBV5-1	TRBJ1-1	-	TGCGCCAGCAGCCCGGGTTGGGAAACTGAAGCTTTCTTT	CASSPGWETEAFF
-	TRBV6-5	TRBJ2-3	-	TGTGCCAGCAGTTACTCGGGAGGTGCCGACTCCCCCGCGTTT	CASSYSGGADSPAF
TRBD1	TRBV6-1	TRBJ2-7	-	TGTGCCAGTCGGACAGGGGGCTCCTACGAGCAGTACTTC	CASRTGGSYEQYF
-	TRBV19	TRBJ1-2	-	TGTGCCAGTAGTATATCAATCAGATCGAACTATGGCTACACCTTC	CASSISIRSNYGYTF
-	TRBV6-5	TRBJ1-5	-	TGTGCCAGCAGAGTGACAGCCAATCAGCCCCAGCATTTT	CASRVTANQPQHF
-	TRBV2	TRBJ1-5	once	TGTGCCAGCAGCAGAGGATGGACCCAGCCCCAGCATTTT	CASSRGWTQPQHF
-	TRBV29-1	TRBJ2-2	-	TGCAGCGTTGAACTCCAGACCCCGAACACCGGGGAGCTGTTTTTT	CSVELQTPNTGELFF
-	TRBV5-6	TRBJ2-6	-	TGTGCCAGCAGCTTGGCTCCCACCTCTGGGGCCAACGTCCTGACTTTC	CASSLAPTSGANVLTF
-	TRBV6-1	TRBJ1-2	-	TGTGCCAGCAGTGAAAGGGGGGCCCTAGGCTACACCTTC	CASSERGALGYTF
TRBD2	TRBV27	TRBJ2-2	-	TGTGCCAGCAGTTTATTGGGACTAGCGGGACTAAACACCGGGGAGCTGTTTTTT	CASSLLGLAGLNTGELFF
-	TRBV28	TRBJ1-6	-	TGTGCCAGCAGTTTAAGGTTGGGGTCCTATAATTCACCCCTCCACTTT	CASSLRLGSYNSPLHF
TRBD2	TRBV5-1	TRBJ2-6	-	TGCGCCAGCCACGAGGGAGGGAACTCTGGGGCCAACGTCCTGACTTTC	CASHEGGNSGANVLTF
TRBD1	TRBV7-9	TRBJ1-6	-	TGTGCCAGCAGCTTATCAACAGGGGCCCATAAGGGAAATTCACCCCTCCACTTT	CASSLSTGAHKGNSPLHF
-	TRBV4-1	TRBJ2-5	few	TGCGCCAGCAGCCAAGAAGGGAGTTTCGAGACCCAGTACTTC	CASSQEGSFETQYF
TRBD2	TRBV9	TRBJ2-1	-	TGTGCCAGCAGCGCGATCGGGAGCGGGGGCCCCATTTACAATGAGCAGTTCTTC	CASSAIGSGGPIYNEQFF
TRBD1	TRBV29-1	TRBJ2-1	-	TGCAGCGTTCACCGGGACAGGTCGAAGGGTCACAATGAGCAGTTCTTC	CSVHRDRSKGHNEQFF
TRBD1	TRBV7-2	TRBJ1-6	-	TGTGCCAGCAGCCTGGACAGGGGCTCACCCCTCCACTTT	CASSLDRGSPLHF
-	TRBV29-1	TRBJ1-4	-	TGCAGCGTTGAAGATCGGGGGGCAGCCTATGAAAAACTGTTTTTT	CSVEDRGAAYEKLFF
-	TRBV10-3	TRBJ2-7	few	TGTGCCATCAGTGAGACAGTCTACGAGCAGTACTTC	CAISETVYEQYF
-	TRBV29-1	TRBJ2-7	-	TGCAGCGTGCGGGCAGGGGCCTACGAGCAGTACTTC	CSVRAGAYEQYF
-	TRBV11-1	TRBJ2-5	-	TGTGCCAGCAGCCTTTCATTTGGGTTATCTGAGACCCAGTACTTC	CASSLSFGLSETQYF
-	TRBV18	TRBJ1-2	-	TGTGCCAGCTCACCACCCGGCCCTGACAGTCGGGGAGGCTATGGCTACACCTTC	CASSPPGPDSRGGYGYTF
TRBD2	TRBV18	TRBJ2-5	once	TGTGCCAGCTCACCGCAAGTAGCGGGTAACCAAGAGACCCAGTACTTC	CASSPQVAGNQETQYF
TRBD1	TRBV6-5	TRBJ1-3	-	TGTGCCAGCAGACGTCAGGGGGCGAGTGGAAACACCATATATTTT	CASRRQGASGNTIYF
-	TRBV14	TRBJ1-6	-	TGTGCCAGCAGCCAAGGCGGGGCTCGAGGTTCACCCCTCCACTTT	CASSQGGARGSPLHF
TRBD2	TRBV5-1	TRBJ2-3	-	TGCGCCAGCAGCTTCGAACTAGCGGGAGGCGGGGCGGAGTATTTT	CASSFELAGGGAEYF
-	TRBV2	TRBJ2-6	-	TGTGCCAGCAGTAACACGGGGGCAATGTCTGGGGCCAACGTCCTGACTTTC	CASSNTGAMSGANVLTF
-	TRBV7-2	TRBJ1-2	-	TGTGCCAGCAGCTTAAATTTAGACGTCGGCTACACCTTC	CASSLNLDVGYTF
-	TRBV2	TRBJ1-2	-	TGTGCCAGTATGGGGCTACAAGTGAATGGCTACACCTTC	CASMGLQVNGYTF
-	TRBV4-1	TRBJ1-1	-	TGCGCCAGCAGCCAAGCCCTCCCGATGAACACTGAAGCTTTCTTT	CASSQALPMNTEAFF
-	TRBV6-1	TRBJ1-1	-	TGTGCCAGCAGGGCGGCCCAAATGAACACTGAAGCTTTCTTT	CASRAAQMNTEAFF
-	TRBV28	TRBJ2-3	few	TGTGCCAGCAGTGCTGGACAGAGTAGCACAGATACGCAGTATTTT	CASSAGQSSTDTQYF
TRBD2	TRBV28	TRBJ2-7	-	TGTGCCAGCAGTTTCGGGGTAGCGGGAGACGGCGAGCAGTACTTC	CASSFGVAGDGEQYF
-	TRBV6-1	TRBJ2-7	-	TGTGCCAGTTTGTCCGCAAGATCCTACGAGCAGTACTTC	CASLSARSYEQYF
-	TRBV5-1	TRBJ1-3	-	TGCGCCAGCAGCTTCGATGGGAGCTCTGGAAACACCATATATTTT	CASSFDGSSGNTIYF
-	TRBV7-9	TRBJ2-6	-	TGTGCCAGCAGCCCACAGAGGGATAAGGGGGCCAACGTCCTGACTTTC	CASSPQRDKGANVLTF